Following are 12 T cell receptor beta chains from one sample sequenced in a study of blood T cell repertoires in COVID-19. Only in-frame clones appear in the TCRdb table, and some are missing; sequencing was by immunoSEQ multiplex PCR. The sample holds 140,000 to 150,000 clones; over 65% are singletons and the top ten take approximately 5%. Specimen: peripheral blood. These receptors all stem from a human donor in a cohort sampled during active COVID-19.

This clone was counted a single time. The chain is built from TRBV19 and TRBJ2-7; no reliable D call. CDR3 length equals 14 residues. Germline CDR1 reads LNHDA; CDR2 reads SQIVND (reference sequence). V gave up 3 bases and J gave up 2 bases, with 11 bases separating them. In nucleotides, the CDR3 is TGTGCCAGTAGTATTTCTAGGTCGACCTACGAGCAGTACTTC. The encoded protein is CASSISRSTYEQYF.

This clone was observed a few times. In DNA form, the CDR3 reads TGTGCCAGCAGTGAAAGACTAGCGGGGGGCGGGATCGAGCAGTACTTC. This sequence encodes CASSERLAGGGIEQYF. The V gene is TRBV2, the J gene TRBJ2-7, with 13 bases fitting TRBD2. The germline V gene encodes CDR1 SNHLY and CDR2 FYNNEI. V trimming: 2 bases; J trimming: 6 bases; junction bases outside the gene matches: 7. The CDR3 runs 16 residues. Drawing the rest from reference TRBV2 and TRBJ2-7, the complete variable domain is EPEVTQTPSHQVTQMGQEVILRCVPISNHLYFYWYRQILGQKVEFLVSFYNNEISEKSEIFDDQFSVERPDGSNFTLKIRSTKLEDSAMYFCASSERLAGGGIEQYFGPGTRLTVT.

This clone showed up just once. This chain links TRBV5-4 with TRBJ2-1; 12 positions match TRBD2. The germline CDR1 and CDR2 sequences are SGHNT and YYREEE (reference sequence). The trim removed 4 bases at V and 7 bases at J, leaving 9 bases unmatched. This CDR3 has 16 residues. The CDR3 is CASSNSGLAGVNEQFF. As DNA, the CDR3 is TGTGCCAGCAGCAACTCGGGACTAGCGGGTGTTAATGAGCAGTTCTTC. Filled out from reference TRBV5-4 and TRBJ2-1, the complete variable domain reads ETGVTQSPTHLIKTRGQQVTLRCSSQSGHNTVSWYQQALGQGPQFIFQYYREEENGRGNFPPRFSGLQFPNYSSELNVNALELDDSALYLCASSNSGLAGVNEQFFGPGTRLTVL.

V and J are TRBV19 and TRBJ1-1; D not certain. Germline CDR1 is LNHDA and CDR2 is SQIVND (reference sequence). V lost 7 bases to trimming and J lost 1 base, with 10 bases between them. The CDR3 has 13 residues. CDR3 loop: CASITSGNTEAFF. The CDR3 DNA reads as TGTGCCAGTATAACTTCAGGGAACACTGAAGCTTTCTTT.

This chain links TRBV7-3 with TRBJ2-7, with TRBD1 matching over 7 bases. The V gene's germline CDR1 is SGHTA and CDR2 FQGTGA. V was clipped by 5 bases and J by 9 bases; unmatched bases: 10. This CDR3 comprises 13 residues. CDR3 protein: CASSEIQGERQYF. The CDR3 bases are TGTGCCAGCAGCGAAATCCAGGGGGAACGGCAGTACTTC.

This chain connects TRBV3-1 (or the pseudogene TRBV3-2) to TRBJ2-5, with 9 bases identical to TRBD1. There are 15 residues in the CDR3. Trimming cost V 3 bases and J 5 bases; bases outside gene matches: 7. Germline CDR1 is LGHDT and CDR2 is YNNKEL (reference sequence). Here the CDR3 DNA reads TGTGCCAGCAGCCAGGCGGGACAGGGTGGCGAGACCCAGTACTTC. Its translation: CASSQAGQGGETQYF.

The gene calls are TRBV6-1 and TRBJ1-6, with no clear D. The CDR3 is made up of 18 amino acids. Germline V lookup: CDR1 MNHNS, CDR2 SASEGT. The V end lost 0 bases, the J end lost 0 bases, and 12 bases lay between the germline ends. This CDR3 reads CASSEALPRSSYNSPLHF. Here the CDR3 DNA reads TGTGCCAGCAGTGAAGCGCTTCCCAGAAGCTCCTATAATTCACCCCTCCACTTT.

The chain carries TRBV2 and TRBJ2-2, with TRBD2 matching 13 bases. Germline trimming cut 6 bases from V and 3 bases from J; bases unmatched to any gene: 4. CDR3 length: 16 residues. Germline V CDR1 and CDR2: SNHLY, FYNNEI. In DNA, the CDR3 is TGTGCCAGCAGACTAGCGGGGGGGCCTGACACCGGGGAGCTGTTTTTT. Amino acid sequence: CASRLAGGPDTGELFF.

The sample holds a few counts of this clone. The chain joins TRBV24-1 to TRBJ2-7; 9 bases agree with TRBD1. V was clipped by 5 bases and J by 3 bases; unmatched bases: 13. The CDR3 runs to 17 residues. CDR1 and CDR2 from the germline V gene are KGHDR and SFDVKD. CDR3 nucleotides: TGTGCCACCAGTGGCCCCGAACCGGGACAGGGCATCTACGAGCAGTACTTC. Encoded protein: CATSGPEPGQGIYEQYF.

This clone was counted only a few times. The rearrangement joins TRBV28 to TRBJ1-4; D ambiguous. The CDR3 extends over 13 amino acids. Trimming removed 6 bases from V and 8 bases from J, with 13 bases in between. Germline assignment: CDR1 MDHEN and CDR2 SYDVKM. CDR3 amino acids: CASRTKGREKLFF. CDR3 bases: TGTGCCAGCAGGACTAAGGGCCGCGAAAAACTGTTTTTT. Variable domain in full (rest from reference TRBV28 and TRBJ1-4): DVKVTQSSRYLVKRTGEKVFLECVQDMDHENMFWYRQDPGLGLRLIYFSYDVKMKEKGDIPEGYSVSREKKERFSLILESASTNQTSMYLCASRTKGREKLFFGSGTQLSVL.

This chain connects TRBV30 to TRBJ2-4, with 9 bases identical to TRBD2. The CDR3 runs to 16 residues. V shed 3 bases, J shed 5 bases, and the junction held 11 bases outside the gene matches. The germline V gene encodes CDR1 GTSNPN and CDR2 SVGIG (reference sequence). CDR3 in amino acids: CAWRTSGKQWENIQYF. DNA for the CDR3: TGTGCCTGGAGGACTAGCGGCAAACAATGGGAAAACATTCAGTACTTC.

J is TRBJ1-2 and V is TRBV15; possible D gene TRBD1, 6 bases. With 4 bases removed from V and 7 bases from J, the gap between germline ends came to 22 bases. CDR1 LNHNV and CDR2 YYDKDF come from the germline V gene (reference sequence). The CDR3 contains 16 residues. CDR3 protein: CATSTDLGVGASGYTF. CDR3 DNA: TGTGCCACCAGCACAGATCTTGGGGTGGGGGCTAGTGGCTACACCTTC.